The clone carrying this T cell receptor beta chain was observed a few times. Antigen: not known. From RNA transcripts, TCR beta CDR3 regions were amplified. The study used the HTBI primer set for a first-round RT-PCR of the TCR CDR3. Each CDR3 protein gets one entry after TCRdb re-called the multiplex PCR reads with MiXCR. The sample carries approximately 400,000 distinct CDR3 sequences, under 15% recorded once. Graves' hyperthyroidism without ophthalmopathy progression within 18 months was termed stable. This entry comes from a study of T cells in Graves' hyperthyroidism and ophthalmopathy. Overall study results and limits: Ophthalmopathy could be told apart from stable hyperthyroidism with a 13 V-J model.

The CDR3 sequence is 15 residues long. J gave up 9 bases and V 1 base, and 6 bases lay outside the gene matches. Germline V gives CDR1 SGHTA, CDR2 FQGNSA. V and J are TRBV7-2 and TRBJ1-6; 7 bases fit TRBD1. The sequencing sample was made of blood. The sequence derives from a woman between 25 and 40 years old with Graves' hyperthyroidism. CDR3 nucleotides: TGTGCCAGCAGCTTAGTTCGGACAGGTTCTTCACCCCTCCACTTT. Protein product: CASSLVRTGSSPLHF.